The clone carrying this TCR beta chain was counted only a few times. A junction boundary mismatches the germline segment, possibly from a read error. Data came from immunoSEQ multiplex PCR; TCRdb stores just in-frame clones and leaves some out. The table lists roughly 40,000 clones, 90% of them singletons. This sample is part of a study of T cell changes during pregnancy in multiple sclerosis. This specimen consisted of CD4+ T cells from peripheral blood mononuclear cells, obtained in the first trimester of pregnancy. The sequence came from a female donor in good health, enrolled as a control in a pregnancy study.

CDR3 DNA: TGTGCCAGCAGTGAAGGGGACACCTCCCGCGTCTTC. Amino acid sequence: CASSEGDTSRVF. This chain uses TRBV6-1 with TRBJ2-7; D is perhaps TRBD1 (6 bases). The CDR3 is 12 residues long. Germline V gene data show CDR1 as MNHNS and CDR2 as SASEGT.